The entry below describes one TCR beta chain. Germline V CDR1 and CDR2: SGDLS, YYNGEE. This CDR3 spans 16 amino acids. Germline trimming cut 0 bases from V and 5 bases from J; bases unmatched to any gene: 6. The sample originates from a study of blood T cell repertoires in COVID-19. The protocol was immunoSEQ multiplex PCR, while the TCRdb copy is restricted to in-frame clones and leaves out a portion. The table lists 55,000 to 90,000 clones, more than 85% of them singletons, with around 13% in the top ten. This TCR came from a human donor with active COVID-19. The donor label of this sample is uncertain. The V call is TRBV9, the J call TRBJ2-4, with 9 nucleotides matching TRBD1. Sequencing was performed on peripheral blood. The CDR3 spells CASSVEATGGENIQYF. The CDR3 DNA reads as TGTGCCAGCAGCGTAGAAGCCACAGGGGGCGAAAACATTCAGTACTTC.